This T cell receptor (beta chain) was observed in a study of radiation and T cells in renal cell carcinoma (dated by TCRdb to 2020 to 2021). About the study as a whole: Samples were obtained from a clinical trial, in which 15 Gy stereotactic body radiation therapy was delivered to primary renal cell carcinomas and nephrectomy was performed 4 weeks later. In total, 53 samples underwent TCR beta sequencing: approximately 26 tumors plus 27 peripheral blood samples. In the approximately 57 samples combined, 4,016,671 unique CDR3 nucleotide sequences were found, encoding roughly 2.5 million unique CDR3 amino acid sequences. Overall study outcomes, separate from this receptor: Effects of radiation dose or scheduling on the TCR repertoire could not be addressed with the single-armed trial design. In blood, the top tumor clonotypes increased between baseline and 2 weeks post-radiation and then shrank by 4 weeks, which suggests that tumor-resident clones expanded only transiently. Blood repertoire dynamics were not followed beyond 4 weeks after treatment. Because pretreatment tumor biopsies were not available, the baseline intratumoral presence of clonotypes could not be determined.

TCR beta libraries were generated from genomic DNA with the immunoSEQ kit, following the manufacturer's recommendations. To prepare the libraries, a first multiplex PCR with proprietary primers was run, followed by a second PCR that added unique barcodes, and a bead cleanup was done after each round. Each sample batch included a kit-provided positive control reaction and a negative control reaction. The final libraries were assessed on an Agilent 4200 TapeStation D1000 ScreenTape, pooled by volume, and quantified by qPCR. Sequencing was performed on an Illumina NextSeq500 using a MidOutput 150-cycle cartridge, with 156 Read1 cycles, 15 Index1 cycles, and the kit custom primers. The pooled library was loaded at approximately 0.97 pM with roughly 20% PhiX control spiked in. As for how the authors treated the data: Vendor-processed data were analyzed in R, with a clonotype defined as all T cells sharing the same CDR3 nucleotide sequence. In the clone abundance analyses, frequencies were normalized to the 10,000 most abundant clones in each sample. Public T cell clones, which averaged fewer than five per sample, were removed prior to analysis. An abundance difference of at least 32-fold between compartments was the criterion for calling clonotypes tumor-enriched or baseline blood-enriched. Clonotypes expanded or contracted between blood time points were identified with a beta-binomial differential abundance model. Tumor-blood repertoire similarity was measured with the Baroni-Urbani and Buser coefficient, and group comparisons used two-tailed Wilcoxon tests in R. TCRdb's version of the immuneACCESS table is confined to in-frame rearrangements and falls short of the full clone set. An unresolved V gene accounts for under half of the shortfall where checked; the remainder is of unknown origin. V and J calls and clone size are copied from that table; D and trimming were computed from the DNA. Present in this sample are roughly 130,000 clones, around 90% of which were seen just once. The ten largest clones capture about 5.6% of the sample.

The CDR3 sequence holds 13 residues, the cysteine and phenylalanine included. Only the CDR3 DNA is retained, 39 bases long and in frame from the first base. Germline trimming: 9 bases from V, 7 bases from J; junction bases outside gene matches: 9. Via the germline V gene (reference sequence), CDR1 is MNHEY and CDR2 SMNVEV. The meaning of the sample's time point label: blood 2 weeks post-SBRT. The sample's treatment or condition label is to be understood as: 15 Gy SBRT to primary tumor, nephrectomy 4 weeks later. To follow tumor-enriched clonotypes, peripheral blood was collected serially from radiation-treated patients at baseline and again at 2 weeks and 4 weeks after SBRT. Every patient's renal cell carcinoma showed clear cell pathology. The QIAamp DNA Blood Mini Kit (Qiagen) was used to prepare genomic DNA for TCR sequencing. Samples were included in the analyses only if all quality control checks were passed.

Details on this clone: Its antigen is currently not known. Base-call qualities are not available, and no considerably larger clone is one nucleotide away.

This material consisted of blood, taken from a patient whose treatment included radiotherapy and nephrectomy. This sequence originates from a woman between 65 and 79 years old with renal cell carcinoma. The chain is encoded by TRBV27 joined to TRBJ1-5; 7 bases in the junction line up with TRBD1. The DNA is TGTGCCAGGGACGGGGCAGGGGGACAGCCCCAGCATTTT. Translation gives CARDGAGGQPQHF.